This is a list of T cell receptor beta chains from one sample in a study of radiotherapy plus CTLA-4 blockade in lung cancer. The assay was immunoSEQ multiplex PCR, and TCRdb's table has in-frame clones only and misses some. The sample records under 95,000 clones, roughly four fifths being singletons. The specimen comprised peripheral blood, sampled from a patient treated with radiotherapy plus ipilimumab. Receptors were obtained from a human donor with non-small cell lung cancer who had stable disease on radiotherapy plus ipilimumab. CDR3s include the opening cysteine and the closing phenylalanine or tryptophan. The D gene is left open where the match is weak. Clone sizes are given selectively: once, few, many, or a class where the clone is expanded.

TRBJ2-1 TRBD2 TRBV19 . CASTGLAGSYNEQFF TGTGCCAGTACCGGACTAGCGGGCTCCTACAATGAGCAGTTCTTC
TRBJ2-1 TRBD2 TRBV30 . CAWSLGLAGGMQFF TGTGCCTGGAGTCTGGGACTAGCGGGGGGTATGCAGTTCTTC
TRBJ2-4 TRBD1 TRBV2 . CASSLTGWAKNIQYF TGTGCCAGCAGTCTGACAGGGTGGGCAAAAAACATTCAGTACTTC
TRBJ2-2 . TRBV14 . CASSQERAAGTSGELFF TGTGCCAGCAGCCAAGAGCGAGCGGCAGGAACGAGCGGGGAGCTGTTTTTT
TRBJ2-1 TRBD2 TRBV9 once CASSVSTSGRYNEQFF TGTGCCAGCAGCGTCTCTACTAGCGGGAGGTACAATGAGCAGTTCTTC
TRBJ2-1 . TRBV6-1 . CASSDRFTGLGGNEQFF TGTGCCAGCAGTGACCGATTTACAGGGCTCGGAGGCAATGAGCAGTTCTTC
TRBJ1-1 TRBD1 TRBV27 . CATLGRQGRGTEAFF TGTGCCACCCTAGGAAGACAGGGGAGAGGGACTGAAGCTTTCTTT
TRBJ1-1 . TRBV19 . CASSIGDLNTEAFF TGTGCCAGTAGTATAGGCGACCTGAACACTGAAGCTTTCTTT
TRBJ2-1 TRBD1 TRBV19 . CASNRDRDEQFF TGTGCCAGTAATCGGGACAGGGATGAGCAGTTCTTC
TRBJ1-1 TRBD1 TRBV9 . CASSARQGGTEAFF TGTGCCAGCAGCGCCCGACAGGGGGGAACTGAAGCTTTCTTT
TRBJ1-5 . TRBV2 . CASRGPGGFQPQHF TGTGCCAGCAGGGGGCCCGGGGGGTTTCAGCCCCAGCATTTT
TRBJ2-7 TRBD1 TRBV11-2 . CASSLTGFSYEQYF TGTGCCAGCAGCCTGACAGGGTTCAGCTACGAGCAGTACTTC
TRBJ1-1 . TRBV27 once CASSLQGVNTEAFF TGTGCCAGCAGCCTACAGGGTGTGAACACTGAAGCTTTCTTT
TRBJ2-5 . TRBV7-6 . CASSPVVGVQETQYF TGTGCCAGCAGCCCCGTCGTGGGGGTCCAAGAGACCCAGTACTTC
TRBJ2-1 TRBD2 TRBV20-1 . CSASREAKLFF TGCAGTGCATCCCGGGAGGCTAAACTGTTCTTC
TRBJ2-5 TRBD2 TRBV5-1 . CASGGISGGAGSETQYF TGCGCCAGCGGCGGCATTAGCGGGGGGGCTGGGTCAGAGACCCAGTACTTC
TRBJ1-5 . TRBV30 few CAWSEGASLNQPQHF TGTGCCTGGAGTGAAGGGGCCTCATTAAACCAGCCCCAGCATTTT
TRBJ1-1 . TRBV10-2 . CASRPGVKGTEAFF TGCGCCAGCAGGCCGGGGGTCAAGGGCACTGAAGCTTTCTTT
TRBJ1-1 . TRBV28 . CASSFRVPGNTEAFF TGTGCCAGCAGTTTCCGGGTTCCCGGGAACACTGAAGCTTTCTTT
TRBJ2-2 TRBD2 TRBV7-3 . CASSLIPAGGRGELFF TGTGCCAGCAGCTTAATCCCAGCGGGAGGACGAGGGGAGCTGTTTTTT
TRBJ2-7 . TRBV11-2 . CASSLTAFEQYF TGTGCCAGCAGCTTAACGGCTTTCGAGCAGTACTTC
TRBJ2-5 . TRBV5-1 . CASSVRDQETQYF TGCGCCAGCAGCGTCAGGGACCAAGAGACCCAGTACTTC
TRBJ2-5 . TRBV9 . CASSVAIASPVTQYF TGTGCCAGCAGCGTAGCTATTGCATCCCCAGTGACCCAGTACTTC
TRBJ1-1 . TRBV5-6 . CASSSSLAEAFF TGTGCCAGCAGCTCTAGTCTGGCCGAAGCTTTCTTT
TRBJ1-6 . TRBV7-9 . CASSLRNSPLHF TGTGCCAGCAGCTTGAGGAATTCACCCCTCCACTTT
TRBJ1-1 . TRBV5-4 . CASSPDRTNTEAFF TGTGCCAGCAGTCCCGACAGAACGAACACTGAAGCTTTCTTT
TRBJ2-1 TRBD1 TRBV6-1 . CASSQGAPFSEQFF TGTGCCAGCAGTCAGGGGGCACCCTTCAGTGAGCAGTTCTTC
TRBJ1-1 . TRBV6-1 . CASRNRAGNTEAFF TGTGCCAGCAGGAACAGGGCGGGGAACACTGAAGCTTTCTTT
TRBJ2-1 TRBD2 TRBV27 . CASSLIAGGYNEQFF TGTGCCAGCAGTTTAATCGCGGGGGGCTACAATGAGCAGTTCTTC
TRBJ2-7 TRBD2 TRBV27 . CASSLSAAGGRYEQYF TGTGCCAGCAGTTTATCGGCAGCGGGAGGACGTTACGAGCAGTACTTC
TRBJ1-3 . TRBV5-6 . CASSLRQRFSGNTIYF TGTGCCAGCAGCTTGAGACAGCGGTTTTCTGGAAACACCATATATTTT
TRBJ2-5 . TRBV7-7 once CASSLGSHEETQYF TGTGCCAGCAGCTTGGGCAGTCACGAGGAGACCCAGTACTTC
TRBJ2-6 . TRBV7-9 . CVSTGANVLTF TGTGTTAGTACTGGGGCCAACGTCCTGACTTTC
TRBJ2-5 . TRBV6-1 . CASSENPQETQYF TGTGCCAGCAGTGAAAACCCTCAAGAGACCCAGTACTTC
TRBJ2-2 . TRBV5-4 . CASSFSAGVTGELFF TGTGCCAGCAGCTTTTCGGCAGGGGTCACCGGGGAGCTGTTTTTT
TRBJ2-2 . TRBV5-1 . CASSLAASGGELFF TGCGCCAGCAGCTTGGCCGCTTCGGGCGGGGAGCTGTTTTTT
TRBJ1-2 . TRBV5-1 . CASSLAWTELNYGYTF TGCGCCAGCAGCTTGGCCTGGACGGAACTAAACTATGGCTACACCTTC
TRBJ1-2 TRBD1 TRBV5-3 . CARKSRDRDWRRGYTF TGTGCCAGAAAGTCCCGGGACAGGGACTGGCGTCGCGGCTACACCTTC
TRBJ1-4 TRBD1 TRBV25-1 . CASSPWTGGREKLFF TGTGCCAGCAGTCCCTGGACAGGGGGGAGAGAAAAACTGTTTTTT
TRBJ1-2 . TRBV28 . CASSLTAALGYGYTF TGTGCCAGCAGTTTAACGGCCGCGCTTGGCTATGGCTACACCTTC
TRBJ2-3 TRBD2 TRBV5-7 . CASSLMGGGTDTQYF TGTGCCAGCAGCTTGATGGGGGGGGGCACAGATACGCAGTATTTT